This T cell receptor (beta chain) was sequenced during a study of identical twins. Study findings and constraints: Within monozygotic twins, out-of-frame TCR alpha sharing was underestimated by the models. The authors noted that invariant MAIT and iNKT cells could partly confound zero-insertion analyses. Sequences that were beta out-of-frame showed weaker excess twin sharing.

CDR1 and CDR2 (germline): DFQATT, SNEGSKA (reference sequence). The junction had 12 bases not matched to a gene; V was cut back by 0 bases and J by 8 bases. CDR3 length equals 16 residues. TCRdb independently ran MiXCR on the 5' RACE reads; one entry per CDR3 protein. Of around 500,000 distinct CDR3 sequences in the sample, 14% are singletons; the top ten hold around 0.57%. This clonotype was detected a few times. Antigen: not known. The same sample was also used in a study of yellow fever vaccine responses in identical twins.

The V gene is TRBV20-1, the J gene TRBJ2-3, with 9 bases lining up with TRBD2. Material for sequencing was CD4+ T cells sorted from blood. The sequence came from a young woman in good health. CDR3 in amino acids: CSARDLAGLVGGTQYF. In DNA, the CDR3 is TGCAGTGCTAGAGATCTAGCGGGGTTAGTCGGGGGTACGCAGTATTTT.